These 21 T cell receptor beta chains share one sample of origin, sequenced in a study of vaccination effects on CD4 cells after COVID-19. Viral peptide pools were used in the ViraFEST assay to expand antigen-specific CD4+ T cells, and sequencing came afterward. Once cultured for 10 days, the cells underwent separation to obtain CD4+ T cells. It was two doses of either the BNT162b2 or mRNA-1273 vaccine that participants received. Their antigens are not known. The table came from immunoSEQ multiplex PCR; TCRdb's copy has only in-frame clones and leaves some out. The sample lists 25,000 to 35,000 clones, 65% seen once, with nearly 9% in the top ten. Sequencing used CD4+ T cells from PBMCs cultured with SARS-CoV-2 spike peptides, obtained after COVID-19 vaccination. The source of these receptors is a human donor who received a COVID-19 vaccine.

The chain joins TRBV6-5 to TRBJ2-2; no clear D. The CDR3 consists of 12 residues. CDR1 and CDR2 (germline): MNHEY, SVGAGI. V lost 7 bases and J lost 7, with 10 bases in between. This chain's CDR3 is CASKPEVGELFF. Written as DNA, the CDR3 is TGTGCCAGCAAGCCGGAAGTCGGGGAGCTGTTTTTT.

This clone is categorized as medium-sized. The chain employs TRBV9 and TRBJ2-3; 10 bases fit TRBD2. This CDR3 is built from 15 residues. The V gene's germline CDR1 is SGDLS and CDR2 YYNGEE. V trimming: 1 base; J trimming: 6 bases; junction bases outside the gene matches: 5. The CDR3 is CASSVQRGGIDTQYF. The CDR3 nucleotides read TGTGCCAGCAGCGTACAGCGGGGGGGCATCGATACGCAGTATTTT. The full variable domain, rest sourced from reference TRBV9 and TRBJ2-3, is DSGVTQTPKHLITATGQRVTLRCSPRSGDLSVYWYQQSLDQGLQFLIQYYNGEERAKGNILERFSAQQFPDLHSELNLSSLELGDSALYFCASSVQRGGIDTQYFGPGTRLTVL.

This clone was detected once. The chain joins TRBV4-1 to TRBJ1-2; the D gene is possibly TRBD1 (5 bases). CDR3 length: 14 amino acids. The germline V and J ends were trimmed by 1 base and 2 bases, with 8 bases remaining between them. CDR1 is MGHRA, CDR2 YSYEKL, per germline. CDR3 sequence reads: CASSQVAGNYGYTF. DNA of the CDR3: TGCGCCAGCAGCCAAGTTGCAGGGAACTATGGCTACACCTTC.

The CDR3 nucleotides are TGTGCCAGCAGCAAAGGGGTGAGGTTAGCGGGAGTCTACGAGCAGTACTTC. Encoded protein: CASSKGVRLAGVYEQYF. The chain recombines TRBV21-1 with TRBJ2-7; the table's D gene call, TRBD2, was not cross checked with the DNA. TRBV21-1 is designated a pseudogene. The length of the CDR3 is 17 residues.

Details on this clone: Germline and junction disagree at one end, which may indicate a read error. The rearrangement links TRBV5-4 to TRBJ2-2; D is unresolved. Per germline, CDR1 SGHNT and CDR2 YYREEE (reference sequence). CDR3 size: 15 residues. The CDR3 region has the DNA TGTGCCAGCAGCTTGGATTCCCAGAACGCCGGGGAGCTGTTTTTT. Encoded protein: CASSLDSQNAGELFF.

This clone came up a few times. This chain uses TRBV10-1 with TRBJ2-3; D call uncertain. The CDR3 is 14 residues long. The V gene's germline CDR1 is WNHNN and CDR2 SYGVQD (reference sequence). V lost 6 bases to trimming and J lost 6 bases, with 16 bases between them. The CDR3 region is CASSQSTASDTQYF. The DNA of the CDR3 is TGCGCCAGCAGCCAATCCACAGCTTCCGATACGCAGTATTTT.

This sequence joins TRBV5-1 and TRBJ2-5; 7 positions match TRBD1. Germline V CDR1 and CDR2: SGHRS, YFSETQ. With 4 bases clipped from V and 0 bases from J, the junction kept 9 bases outside the gene matches. This CDR3 is 16 amino acids long. CDR3 nucleotide sequence: TGCGCCAGCAGCACCGGGACAGCTTGGTACCAAGAGACCCAGTACTTC. Encoded protein: CASSTGTAWYQETQYF.

This CDR3 is CSASRGGFGSGANVLTF. The CDR3 DNA follows: TGCAGTGCTAGTAGGGGGGGCTTCGGGTCTGGGGCCAACGTCCTGACTTTC. The rearrangement links TRBV20-1 to TRBJ2-6, with D possibly being TRBD2 (7 bases). Germline CDR1 reads DFQATT; CDR2 reads SNEGSKA (reference sequence). The CDR3 has 17 residues. Trimming shortened V by 3 bases and J by 1 base, and 16 bases separated the two germline ends.

The genes are TRBV14 and TRBJ2-1; 7 nucleotides agree with TRBD1. The ends lost 4 bases at V and 4 bases at J; junction bases unmatched: 13. Germline CDR1 and CDR2: SGHDN and FVKESK. The CDR3 loop spans 17 amino acids. DNA of the CDR3: TGTGCCAGCAGCCCTGACCACTTGGGACAGATATACAATGAGCAGTTCTTC. Its translation: CASSPDHLGQIYNEQFF. Full variable domain (rest looked up from reference TRBV14 and TRBJ2-1): EAGVTQFPSHSVIEKGQTVTLRCDPISGHDNLYWYRRVMGKEIKFLLHFVKESKQDESGMPNNRFLAERTGGTYSTLKVQPAELEDSGVYFCASSPDHLGQIYNEQFFGPGTRLTVL.

The chain is built from TRBV6-6 and TRBJ1-1; 8 bases are a match to TRBD1. CDR3 length equals 14 residues. After removal of 7 bases from V and 0 bases from J, the junction contained 4 bases not matched to a gene. In germline, CDR1 is MNHNY, CDR2 SVGAGI (reference sequence). CDR3 coding DNA: TGTGCCAGCACCCTACAGGGGGTGAACACTGAAGCTTTCTTT. This codes for CASTLQGVNTEAFF.

The rearrangement uses TRBV6-5 and TRBJ2-4, with 8 nucleotides matching TRBD1. J was trimmed by 8 bases and V by 9 bases; bases with no gene match: 9. CDR1 is MNHEY, CDR2 SVGAGI, per germline. The CDR3 has 13 residues. The CDR3 sequence: CASSNRGDDIQYF. The DNA for the CDR3 is TGTGCCAGTAGTAACAGGGGGGACGACATTCAGTACTTC.

The V call is TRBV5-1, the J call TRBJ2-3; 8 nucleotides align to TRBD2. CDR3 size: 13 residues. The germline CDR1 and CDR2 sequences are SGHRS and YFSETQ. V gave up 5 bases and J gave up 2 bases; unmatched junction bases: 1. The CDR3 bases are TGCGCCAGCAGGCGGGGGGACACAGATACGCAGTATTTT. Translating gives CASRRGDTDTQYF.

The rearrangement joins TRBV24-1 to TRBJ2-5, with 10 bases lining up with TRBD2. The V and J ends lost 3 bases and 1 base, in that order; junction bases with no gene match: 1. The CDR3 has 15 amino acids. Germline assignment: CDR1 KGHDR and CDR2 SFDVKD. CDR3 coding DNA: TGTGCCACCAGTGATCCTAGCGGGGGCCAAGAGACCCAGTACTTC. It encodes CATSDPSGGQETQYF.

This clone was seen only once. The chain links TRBV3-1 (or the pseudogene TRBV3-2) to TRBJ2-3; D is uncertain. CDR3 length equals 13 residues. Trimming shortened V by 1 base and J by 2 bases, and 4 bases separated the two germline ends. Germline assignment: CDR1 LGHDT and CDR2 YNNKEL (reference sequence). CDR3 in amino acids: CASSQATTDTQYF. CDR3 sequence (DNA): TGTGCCAGCAGCCAAGCGACCACAGATACGCAGTATTTT.

The genes are TRBV5-1 and TRBJ2-7; TRBD1 agrees at 11 bases. Germline V gene data show CDR1 as SGHRS and CDR2 as YFSETQ. Unmatched junction bases numbered 6, after V lost 4 bases and J lost 3 bases. This CDR3 region has 15 residues. CDR3 sequence (DNA): TGCGCCAGCAGCCGCGGACAGGGGGCTCTCTACGAGCAGTACTTC. Translated, it gives CASSRGQGALYEQYF.

The rearrangement joins TRBV7-9 to TRBJ1-3, with D tentatively TRBD1 (5 bases). Trimming took 2 bases from V and 2 from J, leaving 10 bases between them. The CDR3 extends over 15 amino acids. Germline V gives CDR1 SEHNR, CDR2 FQNEAQ (reference sequence). CDR3 protein: CASSLRGNAGNTIYF. The CDR3 nucleotides read TGTGCCAGCAGCTTAAGGGGAAATGCTGGAAACACCATATATTTT.

This chain uses TRBV14 with TRBJ1-2; 8 bases align to TRBD1. CDR1 and CDR2 from the germline V gene are SGHDN and FVKESK. This CDR3 has 13 residues. V lost 1 base to trimming and J lost 7 bases; unmatched junction nucleotides: 2. This CDR3 reads CASSQGTGFGYTF. The CDR3 nucleotides are TGTGCCAGCAGCCAAGGGACAGGGTTTGGCTACACCTTC.

The rearrangement uses TRBV10-3 and TRBJ2-7; 11 bases are a match to TRBD2. The CDR3 totals 14 residues. The germline gives CDR1 ENHRY, CDR2 SYGVKD. J was trimmed by 7 bases and V by 4 bases; bases with no gene match: 6. CDR3 in amino acids: CAISGSGRAGEQYF. The CDR3, as DNA: TGTGCCATCAGTGGTAGCGGGAGGGCCGGGGAGCAGTACTTC.

This clone was seen a few times. The V and J genes are TRBV3-1 (or the pseudogene TRBV3-2) and TRBJ1-5, with D hard to call. Germline V gives CDR1 LGHDT, CDR2 YNNKEL (reference sequence). CDR3 length equals 14 residues. V lost 3 bases and J 7 bases, leaving 13 bases between the germline ends. CDR3 DNA sequence: TGTGCCAGCAGCCAGGACGTCACGGGACAGCCCCAGCATTTT. Protein sequence: CASSQDVTGQPQHF.

The chain has TRBV5-1 and TRBJ2-1; TRBD2 matches 8 bases. Per germline, CDR1 SGHRS and CDR2 YFSETQ. V lost 4 bases to trimming and J lost 4 bases; unmatched junction nucleotides: 7. The CDR3 contains 15 residues. CDR3 DNA: TGCGCCAGCAGCCCGCGGGAGGCCCTATACAATGAGCAGTTCTTC. This sequence encodes CASSPREALYNEQFF.

V and J are TRBV2 and TRBJ1-5, with a possible D match to TRBD1 (5 bases). Looked up from germline, CDR1 is SNHLY and CDR2 is FYNNEI. V was pared by 7 bases and J by 3 bases, with 10 bases between. The CDR3 covers 13 residues. CDR3 coding DNA: TGTGCCAGCACCCAACAGGTCAATCAGCCCCAGCATTTT. It is translated as CASTQQVNQPQHF. Full variable domain (remainder filled in from reference TRBV2 and TRBJ1-5): EPEVTQTPSHQVTQMGQEVILRCVPISNHLYFYWYRQILGQKVEFLVSFYNNEISEKSEIFDDQFSVERPDGSNFTLKIRSTKLEDSAMYFCASTQQVNQPQHFGDGTRLSIL.